One and the same sample provided the 6 T cell receptor beta chains below, sequenced in a study of T cell clonality in common variable immunodeficiency. Profiled with immunoSEQ multiplex PCR; TCRdb holds only in-frame clones, not every one. The sample shows around 50,000 clones, none of them appearing just once. The sequencing sample was made of peripheral blood mononuclear cells. All receptors come from a person aged 18 to 70 in good health.

In its sample, this clone was seen a few times. Sequencing ends 3 residues short of the CDR3 end; the germline J gene provides the rest. J is TRBJ1-2 and V is TRBV19; D ambiguous. CDR3 length: 12 amino acids. The germline V gene has CDR1 LNHDA and CDR2 SQIVND (reference sequence). The CDR3 loop reads CASSMGPEIYTF. Incomplete CDR3 DNA: TGTGCCAGTAGTATGGGCCCCGAGATC.

This clone was counted ten times or more. The read is 3 residues too short to cover the CDR3 end, so that end is filled in from the germline J gene. The chain uses TRBV18 and TRBJ2-7; TRBD1 agrees at 7 bases. From germline, CDR1 is KGHSH and CDR2 LQKENI. After removal of 5 bases from V and 2 bases from J, the junction contained 6 bases not matched to a gene. The CDR3 is 14 residues long. CDR3 protein: CASSTAGGTYEQYF. The CDR3 bases that were read are TGTGCCAGCTCAACCGCAGGGGGAACCTACGAG.

This clone was counted at least ten times. The CDR3 end lies 3 residues beyond the end of the read and is filled in from the germline J gene. Other DNA sequences in this specimen translate into the identical CDR3. The chain recombines TRBV5-1 with TRBJ1-3; the D is unclear. Trimming pared 6 bases from V and 0 bases from J, leaving 10 bases between. The CDR3 contains 14 residues. Germline lookup yields CDR1 SGHRS and CDR2 YFSETQ. This chain's CDR3 is CASKEGPSGNTIYF. CDR3 bases read: TGCGCCAGCAAGGAGGGCCCCTCTGGAAACACC. Full variable domain (outside the CDR3, taken from reference TRBV5-1 and TRBJ1-3): KAGVTQTPRYLIKTRGQQVTLSCSPISGHRSVSWYQQTPGQGLQFLFEYFSETQRNKGNFPGRFSGRQFSNSRSEMNVSTLELGDSALYLCASKEGPSGNTIYFGEGSWLTVV.

This clone was counted at least ten times. The DNA ends 3 residues before the CDR3 does, and the rest of the CDR3 is filled in from the germline J gene. This chain joins TRBV7-3 and TRBJ2-1, with TRBD1 as a possible D gene (5 bases). Trimming took 2 bases from V and 2 from J, leaving 10 bases between them. Per germline, CDR1 SGHTA and CDR2 FQGTGA. This CDR3 has 15 residues. CDR3 DNA (partial): TGTGCCAGCAGCTTAGGGGCAGGGACCTACAATGAG. Translating gives CASSLGAGTYNE. The full CDR3 reads CASSLGAGTYNEQFF.

This clone was recorded many times. With the read ending 3 residues before the CDR3 end, the germline J gene is used to fill in that end. The V and J genes are TRBV20-1 and TRBJ1-5, with 9 nucleotides matching TRBD1. With 5 bases clipped from V and 5 bases from J, the junction kept 4 bases outside the gene matches. In germline, CDR1 is DFQATT, CDR2 SNEGSKA (reference sequence). There are 13 residues in the CDR3. Partial CDR3 DNA: TGCAGTGCTTCCGGGACAGGGTATCAGCCC. Its protein is CSASGTGYQP. The full CDR3 protein reads CSASGTGYQPQHF.

This clone occurred many times. The read ends 3 residues early relative to the CDR3; the germline J gene fills the gap. The chain carries TRBV20-1 and TRBJ2-5; 7 nucleotides line up with TRBD2. Germline loops: CDR1 DFQATT, CDR2 SNEGSKA (reference sequence). V shed 3 bases, J shed 3 bases, and the junction held 7 bases outside the gene matches. The CDR3 spans 14 residues. CDR3: CSAREISGEETQYF. The sequenced part of the CDR3 DNA is TGCAGTGCTAGGGAGATCAGCGGGGAAGAGACC.